A selection of T cell receptor beta chains follows, all from one sample in a study of Ad26.COV2.S vaccination and SARS-CoV-2 variants. Clones were read by immunoSEQ multiplex PCR, and TCRdb kept only the in-frame ones, dropping some. The profile shows fewer than 500,000 clones, 90% of them singletons. Sequences were derived from peripheral blood, sampled in a trial of Ad26.COV2.S vaccine versus placebo. The receptors come from a person between 18 and 59 years old who received the Ad26.COV2.S COVID-19 vaccine or a placebo. CDR3s include the opening cysteine and the closing phenylalanine or tryptophan. The D gene is left open where the match is weak. Clone size, where shown, is once, few, many, or a class for clones that have expanded.

D: TRBD2
J: TRBJ2-1
length: 16
size: .
V: TRBV18
CDR3: CASSPGVPGGGIEQFF
DNA: TGTGCCAGCTCACCAGGCGTCCCGGGAGGGGGTATTGAGCAGTTCTTC

D: .
J: TRBJ2-3
length: 12
size: .
V: TRBV3-1/TRBV3-2
CDR3: CASSQDLNTQYF
DNA: TGTGCCAGCAGCCAAGACTTGAATACGCAGTATTTT

D: TRBD2
J: TRBJ2-3
length: 19
size: .
V: TRBV19
CDR3: CASSHWSSGSLLGADTQYF
DNA: TGTGCCAGTAGCCATTGGTCTAGCGGGTCCCTCCTGGGGGCAGATACGCAGTATTTT

D: .
J: TRBJ1-1
length: 14
size: .
V: TRBV7-2
CDR3: CASSFGGRRGEAFF
DNA: TGTGCCAGCAGCTTTGGGGGACGGAGGGGTGAAGCTTTCTTT

D: .
J: TRBJ2-1
length: 14
size: .
V: TRBV7-3
CDR3: CASSLLGTSDEQFF
DNA: TGTGCCAGCAGCTTACTCGGGACCTCCGATGAGCAGTTCTTC

D: .
J: TRBJ2-7
length: 15
size: .
V: TRBV24-1
CDR3: CATSDPQGRRYEQYF
DNA: TGTGCCACCAGTGATCCACAGGGGAGGCGCTACGAGCAGTACTTC

D: TRBD2
J: TRBJ2-7
length: 16
size: .
V: TRBV5-1
CDR3: CASSLRSGGSSYEQYF
DNA: TGCGCCAGCAGCTTGAGGTCCGGGGGGAGCTCCTACGAGCAGTACTTC

D: .
J: TRBJ2-7
length: 14
size: few
V: TRBV7-6
CDR3: CASSLEPQLAEQYF
DNA: TGTGCCAGCAGCTTAGAGCCCCAATTGGCCGAGCAGTACTTC

D: .
J: TRBJ1-4
length: 14
size: .
V: TRBV5-1
CDR3: CASSSRTGFEKLFF
DNA: TGCGCCAGCAGCTCTCGCACAGGTTTTGAAAAACTGTTTTTT

D: .
J: TRBJ2-3
length: 15
size: once
V: TRBV9
CDR3: CASSVSGFSTDTQYF
DNA: TGTGCCAGCAGCGTATCGGGGTTTAGCACAGATACGCAGTATTTT

D: .
J: TRBJ2-5
length: 14
size: .
V: TRBV18
CDR3: CASSSGTGQETQYF
DNA: TGTGCCAGCTCATCAGGGACGGGCCAAGAGACCCAGTACTTC

D: .
J: TRBJ2-5
length: 16
size: few
V: TRBV27
CDR3: CASIQTGLTLGETQYF
DNA: TGTGCCAGCATCCAAACCGGGCTAACCCTGGGGGAGACCCAGTACTTC

D: TRBD1
J: TRBJ1-5
length: 16
size: .
V: TRBV24-1
CDR3: CATSDPTGGSNQPQHF
DNA: TGTGCCACCAGTGATCCTACAGGGGGAAGCAATCAGCCCCAGCATTTT

D: .
J: TRBJ2-1
length: 15
size: .
V: TRBV24-1
CDR3: CATSDFPDGDKEQFF
DNA: TGTGCCACCAGTGATTTTCCCGACGGCGACAAGGAGCAGTTCTTC